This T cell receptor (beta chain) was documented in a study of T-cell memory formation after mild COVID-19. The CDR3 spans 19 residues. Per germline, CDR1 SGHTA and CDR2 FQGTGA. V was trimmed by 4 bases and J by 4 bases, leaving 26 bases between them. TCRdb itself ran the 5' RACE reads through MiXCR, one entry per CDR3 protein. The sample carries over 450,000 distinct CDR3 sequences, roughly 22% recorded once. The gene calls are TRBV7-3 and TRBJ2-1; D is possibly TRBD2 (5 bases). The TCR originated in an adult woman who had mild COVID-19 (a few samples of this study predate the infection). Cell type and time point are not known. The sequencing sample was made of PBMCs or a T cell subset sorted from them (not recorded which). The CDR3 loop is CASSSSADYPRPLYNEQFF. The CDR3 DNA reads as TGTGCCAGCAGCTCTTCCGCTGACTACCCACGCCCCCTTTACAATGAGCAGTTCTTC.